These T cell receptor beta chains were read from a single sample in a study of glioma-infiltrating T cells after dendritic cell vaccination. Sequencing was performed with immunoSEQ multiplex PCR; in TCRdb, only in-frame clones are kept and a portion is missing. The sample has 70,000 to 90,000 clones; roughly 87% are singletons. Sequenced here: blood, sampled after dendritic cell vaccination. Every receptor here comes from a human donor with glioblastoma. CDR3s include the opening cysteine and the closing phenylalanine or tryptophan. A D gene is named only where the DNA matches it firmly. Expanded clones get a size class; other rows say once, few or many, or leave the size out.

d_gene: .; abundance: .; len: 13; v_gene: TRBV10-3; j_gene: TRBJ1-1; CDR3aa: CAISEPEYTEAFF; CDR3nt: TGTGCCATCAGTGAGCCGGAGTACACTGAAGCTTTCTTT
d_gene: .; abundance: .; len: 14; v_gene: TRBV5-1; j_gene: TRBJ2-5; CDR3aa: CASSLDSRGGTQYF; CDR3nt: TGCGCCAGCAGCTTGGATTCCCGGGGTGGGACCCAGTACTTC
d_gene: TRBD2; abundance: .; len: 16; v_gene: TRBV9; j_gene: TRBJ2-3; CDR3aa: CASSVAAGGLEDTQYF; CDR3nt: TGTGCCAGCAGCGTAGCGGCGGGGGGGCTTGAAGATACGCAGTATTTT
d_gene: .; abundance: few; len: 14; v_gene: TRBV2; j_gene: TRBJ1-2; CDR3aa: CASSEQGIGPGYTF; CDR3nt: TGTGCCAGCAGTGAACAGGGAATAGGCCCCGGCTACACCTTC
d_gene: .; abundance: .; len: 15; v_gene: TRBV4-2; j_gene: TRBJ2-2; CDR3aa: CASSRRNRESGELFF; CDR3nt: TGTGCCAGCAGCCGACGAAACAGGGAGTCCGGGGAGCTGTTTTTT
d_gene: TRBD1; abundance: .; len: 13; v_gene: TRBV5-4; j_gene: TRBJ2-5; CDR3aa: CASSHDRGETQYF; CDR3nt: TGTGCCAGCAGCCATGACAGGGGTGAGACCCAGTACTTC
d_gene: .; abundance: once; len: 14; v_gene: TRBV5-1; j_gene: TRBJ1-2; CDR3aa: CASSLWRGDYGYTF; CDR3nt: TGCGCCAGCAGCTTGTGGAGGGGCGACTATGGCTACACCTTC
d_gene: .; abundance: .; len: 12; v_gene: TRBV2; j_gene: TRBJ2-3; CDR3aa: CASRDNTDTQYF; CDR3nt: TGTGCCAGCAGGGACAACACAGATACGCAGTATTTT
d_gene: TRBD2; abundance: .; len: 13; v_gene: TRBV9; j_gene: TRBJ2-3; CDR3aa: CASSVGTKDTQYF; CDR3nt: TGTGCCAGCAGCGTCGGGACTAAAGATACGCAGTATTTT
d_gene: TRBD2; abundance: .; len: 16; v_gene: TRBV10-3; j_gene: TRBJ2-5; CDR3aa: CAISETSGGELETQYF; CDR3nt: TGTGCCATCAGCGAGACTAGCGGGGGGGAGTTGGAGACCCAGTACTTC
d_gene: .; abundance: few; len: 15; v_gene: TRBV5-6; j_gene: TRBJ1-5; CDR3aa: CASSLWRDWDQPQHF; CDR3nt: TGTGCCAGCAGCTTGTGGCGGGATTGGGATCAGCCCCAGCATTTT
d_gene: TRBD1; abundance: .; len: 15; v_gene: TRBV14; j_gene: TRBJ1-6; CDR3aa: CASSQYRDRASPLHF; CDR3nt: TGTGCCAGCAGCCAATACCGGGACAGAGCTTCACCCCTCCACTTT
d_gene: .; abundance: .; len: 14; v_gene: TRBV7-3; j_gene: TRBJ2-3; CDR3aa: CASSSTSATDTQYF; CDR3nt: TGTGCCAGCAGCTCCACCTCAGCGACAGATACGCAGTATTTT
d_gene: TRBD1; abundance: once; len: 17; v_gene: TRBV7-2; j_gene: TRBJ2-2; CDR3aa: CASRRVAGTGNTGELFF; CDR3nt: TGTGCCAGCCGTAGGGTGGCCGGGACAGGGAACACCGGGGAGCTGTTTTTT
d_gene: .; abundance: .; len: 15; v_gene: TRBV2; j_gene: TRBJ1-1; CDR3aa: CASSENGRTNTEAFF; CDR3nt: TGTGCCAGCAGTGAAAATGGACGGACTAACACTGAAGCTTTCTTT
d_gene: .; abundance: .; len: 13; v_gene: TRBV6-6; j_gene: TRBJ2-6; CDR3aa: CASSLSGANVLTF; CDR3nt: TGTGCCAGCAGTCTGAGTGGGGCCAACGTCCTGACTTTC
d_gene: TRBD2; abundance: .; len: 17; v_gene: TRBV4-2; j_gene: TRBJ2-7; CDR3aa: CASSPTILAGETYEQYF; CDR3nt: TGTGCCAGCAGCCCCACTATTCTAGCGGGGGAAACCTACGAGCAGTACTTC
d_gene: .; abundance: .; len: 17; v_gene: TRBV30; j_gene: TRBJ1-3; CDR3aa: CAWSVSWGGLSGNTIYF; CDR3nt: TGTGCCTGGAGTGTCTCCTGGGGGGGACTCTCTGGAAACACCATATATTTT
d_gene: TRBD1; abundance: .; len: 14; v_gene: TRBV5-1; j_gene: TRBJ1-2; CDR3aa: CASTQRGQSYGYTF; CDR3nt: TGCGCCAGCACTCAGAGGGGACAGAGCTATGGCTACACCTTC
d_gene: TRBD1; abundance: once; len: 16; v_gene: TRBV7-9; j_gene: TRBJ1-1; CDR3aa: CASSPRDRGLNTEAFF; CDR3nt: TGTGCCAGCAGTCCCAGGGACAGGGGGCTGAACACTGAAGCTTTCTTT
d_gene: TRBD1; abundance: .; len: 14; v_gene: TRBV9; j_gene: TRBJ2-1; CDR3aa: CASSGGTGDDEQFF; CDR3nt: TGTGCCAGCAGCGGGGGGACAGGGGACGATGAGCAGTTCTTC
d_gene: TRBD1; abundance: .; len: 13; v_gene: TRBV6-6; j_gene: TRBJ1-2; CDR3aa: CASSDQGGAGYTF; CDR3nt: TGTGCCAGCAGTGACCAGGGGGGCGCTGGCTACACCTTC
d_gene: TRBD1; abundance: few; len: 15; v_gene: TRBV27; j_gene: TRBJ1-1; CDR3aa: CASSLLQGAGTEAFF; CDR3nt: TGTGCCAGCAGTTTGCTCCAGGGGGCAGGCACTGAAGCTTTCTTT
d_gene: .; abundance: .; len: 12; v_gene: TRBV2; j_gene: TRBJ2-7; CDR3aa: CASSRREGEQYF; CDR3nt: TGTGCCAGCAGTAGGCGAGAGGGCGAGCAGTACTTC
d_gene: .; abundance: .; len: 16; v_gene: TRBV19; j_gene: TRBJ2-7; CDR3aa: CASSVAGNPSAYEQYF; CDR3nt: TGTGCCAGTAGTGTCGCAGGGAACCCCAGTGCCTACGAGCAGTACTTC
d_gene: TRBD1; abundance: .; len: 15; v_gene: TRBV28; j_gene: TRBJ1-2; CDR3aa: CASSLRSGGYDGYTF; CDR3nt: TGTGCCAGCAGTTTAAGGTCAGGGGGTTATGATGGCTACACCTTC
d_gene: .; abundance: .; len: 14; v_gene: TRBV30; j_gene: TRBJ1-1; CDR3aa: CAWGSGRGNTEAFF; CDR3nt: TGTGCCTGGGGATCTGGCAGGGGTAACACTGAAGCTTTCTTT
d_gene: .; abundance: .; len: 15; v_gene: TRBV10-3; j_gene: TRBJ1-1; CDR3aa: CAISPLGGSGTEAFF; CDR3nt: TGTGCCATCAGTCCTCTCGGGGGATCGGGCACTGAAGCTTTCTTT
d_gene: TRBD2; abundance: .; len: 16; v_gene: TRBV11-2; j_gene: TRBJ2-5; CDR3aa: CASSLSGGAGLETQYF; CDR3nt: TGTGCCAGCAGCCTTAGCGGGGGGGCCGGCTTAGAGACCCAGTACTTC
d_gene: TRBD1; abundance: .; len: 16; v_gene: TRBV5-4; j_gene: TRBJ1-3; CDR3aa: CASSLGGTGAGNTIYF; CDR3nt: TGTGCCAGCAGCTTGGGGGGGACAGGGGCAGGAAACACCATATATTTT
d_gene: TRBD1; abundance: .; len: 14; v_gene: TRBV6-6; j_gene: TRBJ2-7; CDR3aa: CASTGGQGPREQYF; CDR3nt: TGTGCCAGCACTGGGGGACAGGGCCCCCGCGAGCAGTACTTC